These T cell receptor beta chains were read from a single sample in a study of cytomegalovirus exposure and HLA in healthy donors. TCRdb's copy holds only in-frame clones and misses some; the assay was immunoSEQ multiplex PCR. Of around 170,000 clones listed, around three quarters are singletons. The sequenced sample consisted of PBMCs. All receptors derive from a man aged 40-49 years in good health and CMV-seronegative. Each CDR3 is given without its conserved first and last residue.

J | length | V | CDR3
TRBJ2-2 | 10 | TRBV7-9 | ASRPATGELF
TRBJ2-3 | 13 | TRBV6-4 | ASSDSGQAGDTQY
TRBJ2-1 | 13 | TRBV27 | ASSKLAGGLNEQF
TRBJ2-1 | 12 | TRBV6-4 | ASSDSGLNNEQF
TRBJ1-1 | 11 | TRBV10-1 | ASSETYSTEAF
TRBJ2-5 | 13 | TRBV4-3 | ASSQDRGASGAQY
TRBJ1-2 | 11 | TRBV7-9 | ASSNRRAGGYT
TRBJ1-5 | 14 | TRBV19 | ASSFGTARLNQPQH
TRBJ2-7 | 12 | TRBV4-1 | ASSQAEEKYEQY
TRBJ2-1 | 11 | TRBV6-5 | ASSWDYYNEQF
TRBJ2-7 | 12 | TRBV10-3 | AIRAGTGSYEQY
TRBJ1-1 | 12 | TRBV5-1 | ASSLQGWNTEAF
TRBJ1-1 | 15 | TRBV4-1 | ASSQGWRNTGNTEAF
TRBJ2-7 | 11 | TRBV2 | ASNGLATYEQY
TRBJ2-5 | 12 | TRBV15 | ATKPTSGKETQY
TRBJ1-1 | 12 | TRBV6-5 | ASSPTGGNTEAF
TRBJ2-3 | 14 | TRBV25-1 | ASSDFGFGFLDTQY
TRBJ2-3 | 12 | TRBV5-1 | ASSLQGSTDTQY
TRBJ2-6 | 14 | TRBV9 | ASSNPEGSGANVLT
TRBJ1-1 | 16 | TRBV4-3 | ASSQDPLGGGWNTEAF
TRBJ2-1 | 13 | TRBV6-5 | ASRGASGGRNEQF
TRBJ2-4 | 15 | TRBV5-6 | ASSLMTGGGDKNIQY
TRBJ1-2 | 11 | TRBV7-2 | ASSSRTVYGYT
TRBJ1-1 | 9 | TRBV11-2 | ASSSRVRAF
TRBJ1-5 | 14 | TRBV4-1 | ASSQSGTGSNQPQH
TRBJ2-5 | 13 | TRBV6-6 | ASSYSGEGLETQY
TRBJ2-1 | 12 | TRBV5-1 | ASSLRGTNNEQF
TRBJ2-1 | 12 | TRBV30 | AWSVGGSGNEQF
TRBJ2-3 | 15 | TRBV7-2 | ASSSPGRDRGTDTQY
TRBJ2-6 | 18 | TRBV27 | ASSPSIPGTVSSGANVLT
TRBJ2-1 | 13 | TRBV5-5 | ASSDRGVLKGEQF
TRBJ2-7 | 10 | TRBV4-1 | ASGPPGYEQY
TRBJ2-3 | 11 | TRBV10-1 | ASSESPGNRQY
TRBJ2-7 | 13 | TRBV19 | ASRVRAESSYEQY
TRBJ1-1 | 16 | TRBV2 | ASSEAKGLRGMNTEAF
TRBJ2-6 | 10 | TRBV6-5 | ASISGANVLT
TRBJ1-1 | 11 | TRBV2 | ASSPAENTEAF